This T cell receptor beta chain was sequenced during a study of T cell responses to AZD1222 COVID-19 vaccine. Notes on the study in general: Unmutated variant regions reportedly attract nearly half of all spike-specific TCRs. Clonal diversity may have been underestimated in mostly white British donors.

Germline V CDR1 and CDR2: SSHAT, FNYEAQ (reference sequence). The CDR3 runs 15 residues. Trimming pared 6 bases from V and 0 bases from J, leaving 12 bases between. A remark on this clone: Antigen: not known.

Here immunoSEQ multiplex PCR was the method, and the copy in TCRdb shows in-frame clones only, minus some. The data contain roughly 40,000 clones, approximately 85% of them singletons. Sequencing was performed on peripheral blood, taken 28 days after the second dose of the MenACWY control vaccine. The chain carries TRBV7-7 and TRBJ1-5; D is unclear. The receptor's source is an adult who received the MenACWY meningococcal vaccine as a control. The CDR3 coding sequence is TGTGCCAGCAGGATACCCCCACATAGCAATCAGCCCCAGCATTTT. As protein: CASRIPPHSNQPQHF.